The source of this T cell receptor beta chain is a study of T cells after posttransplantation cyclophosphamide. Study-wide points: Blood and skin or GI T cell repertoires showed limited TRB overlap.

Method: immunoSEQ multiplex PCR; TCRdb's copy keeps in-frame clones and lacks some. The sample comprises around 47,000 clones, around 94% of which are singletons, and approximately 2.9% rests with the top ten. As concerns this clone: What it recognizes is unknown.

Peripheral blood was collected from the related graft donor on the marrow donation day. The specimen was PBMCs. The TCR sequence derives from a woman between 25 and 40 years old in good health and a related stem cell transplant donor.

The CDR3 DNA reads TGTGCCAGTAGTCCAAGTCCGGGACAGGGTAGCTCACCCCTCCACTTT. Its translation is CASSPSPGQGSSPLHF. The chain joins TRBV19 to TRBJ1-6, with 9 bases identical to TRBD1. Germline V gives CDR1 LNHDA, CDR2 SQIVND (reference sequence). J was trimmed by 10 bases and V by 5 bases; bases with no gene match: 12. This CDR3 spans 16 amino acids.